This T cell receptor beta chain was obtained from a study of T cell repertoires in cytomegalovirus infection. On the study more broadly: TCR beta signatures that were public indicated CMV infection and matching HLA type.

The CDR3 length is 12 residues. Germline V lookup: CDR1 MGHRA, CDR2 YSYEKL. Trimming stripped 4 bases from V and 7 bases from J, with 10 bases between. This clonotype was seen repeatedly, ten times or more. The antigen remains unidentified. TCRdb called the reads again in MiXCR, with one record for every CDR3 protein. Of approximately 280,000 distinct CDR3 sequences listed, 22% are singletons. Sequences were derived from cultured PBMCs, sampled from culture after CMV antigen stimulation. This receptor was taken from a human donor in good health (CMV status not recorded). Some clones in this sample may be carry-over from other donors' samples. The chain recombines TRBV4-1 with TRBJ2-5; D not certain. The CDR3 DNA follows: TGCGCCAGCAGCCCGGTTGTAGGGACCCAGTACTTC. This gives the protein CASSPVVGTQYF.